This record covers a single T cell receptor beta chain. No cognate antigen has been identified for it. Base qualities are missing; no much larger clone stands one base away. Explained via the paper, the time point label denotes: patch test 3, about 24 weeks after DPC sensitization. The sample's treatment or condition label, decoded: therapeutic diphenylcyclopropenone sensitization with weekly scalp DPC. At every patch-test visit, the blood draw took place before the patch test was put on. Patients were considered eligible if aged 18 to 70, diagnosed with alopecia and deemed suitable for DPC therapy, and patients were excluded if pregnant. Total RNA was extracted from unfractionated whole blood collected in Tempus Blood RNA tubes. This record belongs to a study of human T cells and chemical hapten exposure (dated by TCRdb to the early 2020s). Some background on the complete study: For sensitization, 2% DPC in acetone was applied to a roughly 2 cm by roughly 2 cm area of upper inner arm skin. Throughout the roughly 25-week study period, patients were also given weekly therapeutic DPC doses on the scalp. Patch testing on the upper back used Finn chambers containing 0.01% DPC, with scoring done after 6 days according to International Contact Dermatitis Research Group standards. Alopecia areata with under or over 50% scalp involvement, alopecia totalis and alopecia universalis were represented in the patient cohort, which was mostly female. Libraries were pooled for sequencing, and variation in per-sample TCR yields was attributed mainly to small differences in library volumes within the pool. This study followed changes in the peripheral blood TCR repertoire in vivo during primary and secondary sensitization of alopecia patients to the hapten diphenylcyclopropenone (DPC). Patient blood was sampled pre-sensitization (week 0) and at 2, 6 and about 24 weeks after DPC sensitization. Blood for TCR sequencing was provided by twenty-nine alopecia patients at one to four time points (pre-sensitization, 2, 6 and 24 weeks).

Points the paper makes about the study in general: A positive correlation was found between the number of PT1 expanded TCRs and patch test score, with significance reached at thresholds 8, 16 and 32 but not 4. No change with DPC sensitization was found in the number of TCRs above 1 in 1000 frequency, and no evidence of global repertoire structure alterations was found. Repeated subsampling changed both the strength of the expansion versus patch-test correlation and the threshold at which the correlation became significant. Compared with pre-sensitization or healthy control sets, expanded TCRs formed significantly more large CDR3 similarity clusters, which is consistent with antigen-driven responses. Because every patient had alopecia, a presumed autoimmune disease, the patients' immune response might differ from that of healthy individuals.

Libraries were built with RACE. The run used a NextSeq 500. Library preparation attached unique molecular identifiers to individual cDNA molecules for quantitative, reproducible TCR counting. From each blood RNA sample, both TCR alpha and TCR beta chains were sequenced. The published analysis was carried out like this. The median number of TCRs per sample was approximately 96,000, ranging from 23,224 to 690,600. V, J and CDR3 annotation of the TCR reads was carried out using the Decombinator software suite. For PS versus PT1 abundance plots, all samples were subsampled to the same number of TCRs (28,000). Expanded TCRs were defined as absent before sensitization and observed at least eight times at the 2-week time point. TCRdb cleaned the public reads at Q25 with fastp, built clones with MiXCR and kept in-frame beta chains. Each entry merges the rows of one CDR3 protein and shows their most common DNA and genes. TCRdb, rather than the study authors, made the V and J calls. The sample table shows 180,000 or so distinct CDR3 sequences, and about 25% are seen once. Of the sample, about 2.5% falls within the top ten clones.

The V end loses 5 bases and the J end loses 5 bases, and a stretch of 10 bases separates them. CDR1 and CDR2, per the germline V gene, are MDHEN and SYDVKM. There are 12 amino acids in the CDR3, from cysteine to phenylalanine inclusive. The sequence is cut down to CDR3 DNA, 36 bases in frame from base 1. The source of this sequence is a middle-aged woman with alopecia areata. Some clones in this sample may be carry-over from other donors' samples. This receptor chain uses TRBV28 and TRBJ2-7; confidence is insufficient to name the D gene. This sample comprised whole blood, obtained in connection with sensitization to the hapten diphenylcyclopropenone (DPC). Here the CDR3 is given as CASSPLGHEQYF. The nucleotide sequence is TGTGCCAGCAGTCCCCTGGGCCACGAGCAGTACTTC.